This is a list of T cell receptor beta chains from one sample in a study of cytomegalovirus exposure and HLA in healthy donors. TCRdb's table, derived via immunoSEQ multiplex PCR, lists solely in-frame clones and lacks some. The table records around 300,000 clones, around 65% of them present only once. Sequenced input: PBMCs. Every receptor here comes from a female donor in good health and CMV-seronegative. Each CDR3 is given with its conserved first and last residue. The D gene is left open where the match is weak. Rows may omit the clone size; those that give it use once, few, many or a size class.

TRBV30,-,-,TRBJ1-3,CAWSVQGVGNTIYF,TGTGCCTGGAGTGTACAAGGGGTTGGAAACACCATATATTTT
TRBV6-1,-,-,TRBJ2-3,CASSGDRTDTQYF,TGTGCCAGCAGTGGAGACAGAACAGATACGCAGTATTTT
TRBV5-1,-,-,TRBJ2-3,CASSSPTDTQYF,TGCGCCAGCAGCTCCCCAACAGATACGCAGTATTTT
TRBV27,-,-,TRBJ2-7,CASSFDSSYEQYF,TGTGCCAGCAGTTTTGACAGCTCCTACGAGCAGTACTTC
TRBV5-4,-,-,TRBJ2-7,CASSLGSSVSYEQYF,TGTGCCAGCAGCTTGGGCTCTAGCGTAAGCTACGAGCAGTACTTC
TRBV10-2,TRBD1,-,TRBJ1-1,CASRVGQVNTEAFF,TGCGCCAGCAGAGTCGGACAGGTGAACACTGAAGCTTTCTTT
TRBV27,TRBD2,few,TRBJ2-5,CASSSLAGVHETQYF,TGTGCCAGCAGCTCACTAGCGGGGGTGCACGAGACCCAGTACTTC
TRBV6-1,-,-,TRBJ2-1,CASSEHRGGSLYNEQFF,TGTGCCAGCAGTGAACACCGTGGGGGGAGTCTCTACAATGAGCAGTTCTTC
TRBV12-5,-,-,TRBJ2-1,CASASSYNEQFF,TGTGCTAGTGCCTCCTCCTACAATGAGCAGTTCTTC
TRBV10-3,-,-,TRBJ2-3,CAISELDSSTQYF,TGTGCCATCAGTGAGTTGGACAGTTCGACGCAGTATTTT
TRBV2,TRBD1,-,TRBJ1-5,CASSGQGAYQPQHF,TGTGCCAGCAGTGGACAGGGGGCGTATCAGCCCCAGCATTTT
TRBV11-2,-,-,TRBJ1-1,CASSLDRGVTSEAFF,TGTGCCAGCAGCTTAGATCGGGGGGTGACCTCTGAAGCTTTCTTT
TRBV2,TRBD2,-,TRBJ2-5,CASSWASGSGTQYF,TGTGCCAGCAGTTGGGCTAGCGGGTCGGGGACCCAGTACTTC
TRBV14,TRBD1,-,TRBJ2-7,CASSFGTGAYEQYF,TGTGCCAGCAGCTTCGGGACAGGGGCCTACGAGCAGTACTTC
TRBV29-1,-,-,TRBJ2-1,CSVVGEDEQFF,TGCAGCGTTGTTGGCGAGGATGAGCAGTTCTTC
TRBV27,TRBD1,-,TRBJ2-7,CASSAAGTGFYEQYF,TGTGCCAGCAGTGCAGCCGGGACAGGCTTCTACGAGCAGTACTTC
TRBV6-6,-,-,TRBJ2-1,CASRSEDPFGFF,TGTGCCAGCAGATCGGAGGACCCGTTTGGGTTCTTC
TRBV11-2,TRBD1,-,TRBJ2-2,CASSWTGAVTGELFF,TGTGCCAGCAGCTGGACAGGGGCGGTCACCGGGGAGCTGTTTTTT
TRBV7-6,-,-,TRBJ1-1,CASSLEQAKGNTEAFF,TGTGCCAGCAGCTTAGAACAGGCCAAGGGGAACACTGAAGCTTTCTTT
TRBV5-1,TRBD1,once,TRBJ1-2,CASSLAGTAYGYTF,TGCGCCAGCAGCTTGGCGGGGACAGCTTATGGCTACACCTTC
TRBV7-9,TRBD2,-,TRBJ2-7,CSSRTSEQNEQYF,TGTTCCAGCAGGACTAGCGAGCAGAACGAGCAGTACTTC
TRBV7-9,-,-,TRBJ1-3,CASSLPGLSGNTIYF,TGTGCCAGCAGCTTACCGGGACTCTCTGGAAACACCATATATTTT
TRBV10-3,-,-,TRBJ2-1,CAISEARQVDYGFFF,TGTGCCATCAGTGAGGCGAGACAGGTAGACTATGGATTCTTCTTC
TRBV25-1,-,-,TRBJ1-6,CASSEGLGPLHF,TGTGCCAGCAGTGAGGGACTGGGACCCCTCCACTTT
TRBV7-9,-,-,TRBJ2-1,CASYPGSWIRNEQFF,TGTGCCAGCTATCCGGGATCGTGGATTAGGAATGAGCAGTTCTTC
TRBV7-2,-,-,TRBJ1-2,CASSPAGTYGYTF,TGTGCCAGCAGTCCGGCAGGAACCTATGGCTACACCTTC
TRBV4-2,TRBD1,-,TRBJ2-7,CASSQEARTGRYEQYF,TGTGCCAGCAGCCAAGAAGCGCGGACAGGTCGCTACGAGCAGTACTTC
TRBV28,-,-,TRBJ2-1,CASSYPREGSYNEQFF,TGTGCCAGCAGCTATCCGCGGGAAGGGTCCTACAATGAGCAGTTCTTC
TRBV29-1,-,-,TRBJ1-2,CSVEDPDRLIGYTF,TGCAGCGTTGAAGATCCGGACAGACTGATTGGCTACACCTTC
TRBV19,-,-,TRBJ1-1,CASSIAGLNTEAFF,TGTGCCAGTAGTATAGCGGGTCTGAACACTGAAGCTTTCTTT
TRBV27,TRBD2,-,TRBJ2-1,CASSLGVLAGVGEQFF,TGTGCCAGCAGTTTAGGGGTCCTAGCGGGAGTTGGTGAGCAGTTCTTC
TRBV27,TRBD2,-,TRBJ2-1,CASSLGLAGHEQFF,TGTGCCAGCAGCCTGGGACTAGCCGGCCATGAGCAGTTCTTC
TRBV5-6,-,-,TRBJ2-1,CASCLHRDYEQFF,TGTGCCAGCTGCTTGCATAGGGACTATGAGCAGTTCTTC
TRBV28,-,-,TRBJ2-3,CASSLERLRTDTQYF,TGTGCCAGCAGTTTAGAAAGACTCCGCACAGATACGCAGTATTTT
TRBV6-1,TRBD2,few,TRBJ2-3,CASSDLAGGTDTQYF,TGTGCCAGCAGTGACCTAGCGGGAGGCACAGATACGCAGTATTTT
TRBV2,TRBD1,-,TRBJ2-1,CASSRGRGSYNEQFF,TGTGCCAGCAGCAGGGGGCGCGGATCCTACAATGAGCAGTTCTTC
TRBV2,TRBD1,-,TRBJ1-2,CASSELRTGYDYGYTF,TGTGCCAGCAGTGAGCTGAGGACAGGGTATGACTATGGCTACACCTTC
TRBV2,TRBD2,-,TRBJ2-3,CASSEPASGRVSGDTQYF,TGTGCCAGCAGTGAACCGGCTAGCGGGAGGGTTTCAGGAGATACGCAGTATTTT
TRBV14,TRBD2,-,TRBJ2-7,CASSPRFRLADTYEQYF,TGTGCCAGCAGCCCACGTTTTAGACTAGCGGACACCTACGAGCAGTACTTC
TRBV5-1,TRBD2,few,TRBJ2-2,CASSLAASGTGELFF,TGCGCCAGCAGCTTGGCGGCTAGCGGCACCGGGGAGCTGTTTTTT